These T cell receptor beta chains were read from a single sample in a study of cytomegalovirus exposure and HLA in healthy donors. Repertoires were generated with immunoSEQ multiplex PCR, while TCRdb's copy carries only in-frame clones and drops some. The sample comprises a few hundred thousand clones, roughly 89% of which are singletons, and approximately 0.84% rests with the top ten. Sequencing was performed on PBMCs. These receptor sequences come from a woman under 30 in good health and CMV-seronegative. Both conserved end residues are part of each CDR3. Fields, in order: clone size, J gene, V gene, D gene, CDR3 protein, CDR3 DNA. A D gene is named only where the DNA matches it firmly. Not all rows give a size; the values are once, few, many and, for expanded clones, a class.

size: NA
J: TRBJ2-7
V: TRBV10-3
D: NA
CDR3: CAIGTSSYEQYF
DNA: TGTGCCATCGGGACATCTTCCTACGAGCAGTACTTC

size: NA
J: TRBJ2-7
V: TRBV6-6
D: TRBD1
CDR3: CASSTARAGGYEQYF
DNA: TGTGCCAGCAGCACCGCAAGGGCAGGGGGCTACGAGCAGTACTTC

size: once
J: TRBJ1-1
V: TRBV27
D: NA
CDR3: CASRAGDTEAFF
DNA: TGTGCCAGCAGGGCCGGGGACACTGAAGCTTTCTTT

size: NA
J: TRBJ2-3
V: TRBV5-1
D: NA
CDR3: CASSSRQEGTDTQYF
DNA: TGCGCCAGCAGCTCTCGACAGGAAGGCACAGATACGCAGTATTTT

size: NA
J: TRBJ2-5
V: TRBV28
D: TRBD1
CDR3: CASSSPPGQGEWETQYF
DNA: TGTGCCAGCAGCTCGCCTCCGGGACAGGGGGAATGGGAGACCCAGTACTTC

size: NA
J: TRBJ1-1
V: TRBV7-2
D: TRBD1
CDR3: CASSLVGQSNTEAFF
DNA: TGTGCCAGCAGCTTAGTGGGACAGTCGAACACTGAAGCTTTCTTT

size: NA
J: TRBJ2-7
V: TRBV11-1
D: TRBD2
CDR3: CASSPSGRGSYEQYF
DNA: TGTGCCAGCAGCCCTAGCGGGAGAGGATCCTACGAGCAGTACTTC

size: NA
J: TRBJ2-7
V: TRBV6-1
D: TRBD2
CDR3: CASSSSGSSSYEQYF
DNA: TGTGCCAGCAGTTCTAGCGGGTCAAGCTCCTACGAGCAGTACTTC

size: NA
J: TRBJ2-1
V: TRBV27
D: NA
CDR3: CASSLRAPNEQFF
DNA: TGTGCCAGCAGTTTAAGAGCACCTAATGAGCAGTTCTTC

size: once
J: TRBJ1-2
V: TRBV21-1
D: NA
CDR3: CASSRGNYGYTF
DNA: TGTGCCAGCAGCAGAGGAAACTATGGCTACACCTTC

size: NA
J: TRBJ2-1
V: TRBV7-9
D: NA
CDR3: CASRPIAEPTQFF
DNA: TGTGCCAGCAGACCTATAGCAGAGCCTACTCAGTTCTTC

size: NA
J: TRBJ2-2
V: TRBV5-4
D: NA
CDR3: CASSLEPGVPTGELFF
DNA: TGTGCCAGCAGCTTGGAGCCGGGGGTCCCCACCGGGGAGCTGTTTTTT

size: NA
J: TRBJ1-2
V: TRBV6-5
D: NA
CDR3: CASRQDEGGYTF
DNA: TGTGCCAGCAGACAGGACGAAGGGGGCTACACCTTC

size: NA
J: TRBJ2-1
V: TRBV27
D: NA
CDR3: CASSPGFRASSYNEQFF
DNA: TGTGCCAGCAGTCCCGGTTTTAGAGCGAGCTCCTACAATGAGCAGTTCTTC

size: NA
J: TRBJ2-7
V: TRBV29-1
D: TRBD2
CDR3: CSVDLAGGPYEQYF
DNA: TGCAGCGTTGACCTAGCGGGAGGACCCTACGAGCAGTACTTC

size: NA
J: TRBJ2-5
V: TRBV29-1
D: TRBD1
CDR3: CSVEDGQGGLRETQYF
DNA: TGCAGCGTTGAAGATGGACAGGGTGGCCTCAGGGAGACCCAGTACTTC

size: NA
J: TRBJ2-2
V: TRBV15
D: TRBD1
CDR3: CATSKMGQGSGELFF
DNA: TGTGCCACCAGCAAAATGGGACAGGGTTCCGGGGAGCTGTTTTTT

size: NA
J: TRBJ2-3
V: TRBV29-1
D: TRBD2
CDR3: CSVEPGLAGVSDTQYF
DNA: TGCAGCGTTGAGCCCGGACTAGCGGGAGTGTCAGATACGCAGTATTTT

size: few
J: TRBJ2-7
V: TRBV4-1
D: NA
CDR3: CASSQDQGYEQYF
DNA: TGCGCCAGCAGCCAAGATCAGGGATACGAGCAGTACTTC

size: NA
J: TRBJ2-7
V: TRBV2
D: TRBD1
CDR3: CASSDRTGVHEQYF
DNA: TGTGCCAGCAGTGACAGGACAGGGGTCCACGAGCAGTACTTC

size: NA
J: TRBJ2-2
V: TRBV2
D: NA
CDR3: CASVAGTGELFF
DNA: TGTGCCAGCGTTGCCGGGACCGGGGAGCTGTTTTTT

size: NA
J: TRBJ2-4
V: TRBV4-2
D: NA
CDR3: CASQGHPLGIQYF
DNA: TGTGCCAGTCAAGGACATCCGCTGGGCATTCAGTACTTC

size: NA
J: TRBJ2-7
V: TRBV5-1
D: NA
CDR3: CASSFGVDRLYEQYF
DNA: TGCGCCAGCAGCTTTGGGGTAGACAGACTCTACGAGCAGTACTTC

size: NA
J: TRBJ2-1
V: TRBV7-2
D: TRBD2
CDR3: CASSPTSGIYNEQFF
DNA: TGTGCCAGCAGCCCGACTAGCGGGATCTACAATGAGCAGTTCTTC

size: NA
J: TRBJ2-7
V: TRBV18
D: NA
CDR3: CASSPREGEASEQYF
DNA: TGTGCCAGCTCACCCCGCGAGGGGGAAGCATCCGAGCAGTACTTC

size: once
J: TRBJ2-3
V: TRBV27
D: NA
CDR3: CASSLQPSGYTDTQYF
DNA: TGTGCCAGCAGTCTCCAACCTAGTGGGTACACAGATACGCAGTATTTT

size: once
J: TRBJ2-7
V: TRBV28
D: NA
CDR3: CASTPTIPYEQYF
DNA: TGTGCCAGCACCCCGACAATTCCCTACGAGCAGTACTTC

size: NA
J: TRBJ1-1
V: TRBV9
D: NA
CDR3: CASSLTGVDGTEAFF
DNA: TGTGCCAGCAGTTTGACAGGAGTCGATGGGACTGAAGCTTTCTTT

size: NA
J: TRBJ2-5
V: TRBV10-1
D: NA
CDR3: CAREWSQETQYF
DNA: TGCGCCAGGGAGTGGAGCCAAGAGACCCAGTACTTC

size: NA
J: TRBJ1-1
V: TRBV11-1
D: NA
CDR3: CASSLEGWEGTEAFF
DNA: TGTGCCAGCAGCTTAGAGGGATGGGAGGGCACTGAAGCTTTCTTT

size: NA
J: TRBJ1-2
V: TRBV27
D: NA
CDR3: CASSLYPRSRYGYTF
DNA: TGTGCCAGCAGTTTATACCCGAGATCGAGGTATGGCTACACCTTC

size: NA
J: TRBJ2-2
V: TRBV4-3
D: NA
CDR3: CASSQVMAGLGGELFF
DNA: TGCGCCAGCAGCCAAGTGATGGCAGGGCTCGGCGGGGAGCTGTTTTTT

size: NA
J: TRBJ2-7
V: TRBV27
D: TRBD1
CDR3: CASSTRDSSYEQYF
DNA: TGTGCCAGCAGTACCCGGGACAGCTCCTACGAGCAGTACTTC

size: few
J: TRBJ1-5
V: TRBV7-8
D: NA
CDR3: CASSLGAAYSNQPQHF
DNA: TGTGCCAGCAGCTTAGGGGCAGCTTATAGCAATCAGCCCCAGCATTTT

size: NA
J: TRBJ2-1
V: TRBV7-2
D: TRBD2
CDR3: CASSLWASGRDEQFF
DNA: TGTGCCAGCAGCTTATGGGCTAGCGGGAGGGATGAGCAGTTCTTC

size: NA
J: TRBJ2-1
V: TRBV27
D: TRBD2
CDR3: CASRPGLASYNEQFF
DNA: TGTGCCAGCAGACCCGGACTAGCGAGCTACAATGAGCAGTTCTTC

size: NA
J: TRBJ2-5
V: TRBV6-5
D: TRBD1
CDR3: CASRDRVLETQYF
DNA: TGTGCCAGCAGGGACAGGGTTTTGGAGACCCAGTACTTC

size: once
J: TRBJ1-4
V: TRBV25-1
D: TRBD1
CDR3: CASSETGVREKLFF
DNA: TGTGCCAGCTCAGAAACAGGGGTAAGGGAAAAACTGTTTTTT

size: NA
J: TRBJ1-2
V: TRBV19
D: TRBD1
CDR3: CASSLTGGRSMDYTF
DNA: TGTGCCAGTAGCCTGACAGGGGGCCGCTCTATGGACTACACCTTC

size: NA
J: TRBJ2-7
V: TRBV5-4
D: TRBD2
CDR3: CASSYALAGAGEQYF
DNA: TGTGCCAGCAGCTACGCCCTAGCGGGAGCGGGTGAGCAGTACTTC

size: NA
J: TRBJ1-1
V: TRBV27
D: TRBD1
CDR3: CASRSGGTEAFF
DNA: TGTGCCAGCAGATCAGGGGGAACTGAAGCTTTCTTT

size: NA
J: TRBJ2-1
V: TRBV6-5
D: TRBD1
CDR3: CASSHRDRDYNEQFF
DNA: TGTGCCAGCAGTCACCGGGACAGGGACTACAATGAGCAGTTCTTC

size: NA
J: TRBJ2-1
V: TRBV5-1
D: TRBD2
CDR3: CASSATLAEARSSYNEQFF
DNA: TGCGCCAGCAGCGCAACACTAGCGGAGGCCAGGAGCTCCTACAATGAGCAGTTCTTC

size: NA
J: TRBJ2-1
V: TRBV5-1
D: TRBD2
CDR3: CASSTGLADYNEQFF
DNA: TGCGCCAGCAGCACGGGACTAGCAGACTACAATGAGCAGTTCTTC

size: NA
J: TRBJ1-2
V: TRBV7-8
D: TRBD1
CDR3: CASSTTDRANYGYTF
DNA: TGTGCCAGCAGCACCACGGACAGGGCAAACTATGGCTACACCTTC

size: NA
J: TRBJ2-1
V: TRBV5-4
D: TRBD2
CDR3: CASSVTSGSSYNEQFF
DNA: TGTGCCAGCAGCGTCACTAGCGGGAGTTCCTACAATGAGCAGTTCTTC

size: NA
J: TRBJ1-4
V: TRBV15
D: TRBD1
CDR3: CATSRGDRGDEKLFF
DNA: TGTGCCACCAGCAGAGGGGACAGGGGGGATGAAAAACTGTTTTTT

size: NA
J: TRBJ2-7
V: TRBV4-3
D: TRBD2
CDR3: CASSQEFAGGRLYEQYF
DNA: TGCGCCAGCAGCCAAGAATTTGCTGGCGGGAGGCTCTACGAGCAGTACTTC

size: NA
J: TRBJ2-5
V: TRBV5-4
D: NA
CDR3: CASSELEETQYF
DNA: TGTGCCAGCAGCGAGCTAGAAGAGACCCAGTACTTC

size: NA
J: TRBJ2-1
V: TRBV6-1
D: TRBD1
CDR3: CASKSYWTGDNEQFF
DNA: TGTGCCAGCAAATCATATTGGACAGGGGATAATGAGCAGTTCTTC

size: NA
J: TRBJ2-7
V: TRBV6-6
D: NA
CDR3: CASSYEESAYEQYF
DNA: TGTGCCAGCAGTTACGAGGAAAGCGCCTACGAGCAGTACTTC

size: NA
J: TRBJ2-1
V: TRBV6-6
D: NA
CDR3: CAAAGSLGNEQFF
DNA: TGTGCCGCCGCCGGGTCACTCGGGAATGAGCAGTTCTTC

size: few
J: TRBJ1-2
V: TRBV13
D: NA
CDR3: CASSQQGYYGYTF
DNA: TGTGCCAGCAGTCAACAGGGTTACTATGGCTACACCTTC

size: NA
J: TRBJ2-3
V: TRBV5-1
D: TRBD2
CDR3: CASSPRLAGGLGTDTQYF
DNA: TGCGCCAGCAGCCCTCGACTAGCGGGAGGCCTCGGCACAGATACGCAGTATTTT

size: NA
J: TRBJ1-5
V: TRBV7-6
D: NA
CDR3: CASSLFGMGNQPQHF
DNA: TGTGCCAGCAGCTTATTCGGGATGGGCAATCAGCCCCAGCATTTT

size: NA
J: TRBJ1-2
V: TRBV27
D: TRBD1
CDR3: CASSLVFGTGDGYTF
DNA: TGTGCCAGCAGTTTAGTTTTCGGGACAGGGGATGGCTACACCTTC

size: NA
J: TRBJ2-3
V: TRBV30
D: TRBD2
CDR3: CAWSAGGGPTDTQYF
DNA: TGTGCCTGGAGTGCCGGGGGAGGGCCAACAGATACGCAGTATTTT

size: NA
J: TRBJ2-7
V: TRBV5-6
D: TRBD2
CDR3: CASSSPSGLAGAYEQYF
DNA: TGTGCCAGCAGCTCCCCGTCGGGGCTAGCGGGGGCCTACGAGCAGTACTTC